The source of this TCR beta chain is a study of regulatory T cells in long-lasting Graves disease. In the study overall: Prior antithyroid drug treatment in newly diagnosed Graves' patients lasted under 3 months. General observations from the study: Gene preferences differed: TRBV28, TRBJ1-2, TRBJ2-5 in persistent cases.

This CDR3 has 16 residues. Germline values: CDR1 SEHNR, CDR2 FQNEAQ (reference sequence). After removal of 5 bases from V and 8 bases from J, the junction contained 10 bases not matched to a gene. Time point specified: newly diagnosed GD, antithyroid drugs for less than 3 months. There was RNA extracted from PBMCs, and the TCR library was made from it. Graves' disease diagnoses followed American Thyroid Association guidelines. A nine-milliliter sample of peripheral blood was drawn into EDTA tubes. In the case of this clonotype: What it binds is not known.

For TCR beta, libraries came from iRepertoire HTBI primers and Arm-PCR of CDR3 regions. TCRdb re-derived calls from the multiplex PCR reads in MiXCR, one entry per CDR3 protein. The data hold 300,000 to 450,000 distinct CDR3 sequences, with 15% observed a single time. This sequence was found in a female donor with Graves disease. The rearrangement joins TRBV7-9 to TRBJ1-6, with 9 bases lining up with TRBD1. The source was peripheral blood mononuclear cells (PBMCs), collected at new diagnosis, from a patient treated with antithyroid drugs. The CDR3 here is CASSPRRTGAHSPLHF. The CDR3 DNA follows: TGTGCCAGCAGCCCTAGGAGGACAGGGGCCCATTCACCCCTCCACTTT.